This is a list of T cell receptor beta chains from one sample in a study of blood T cell repertoires in COVID-19. Here immunoSEQ multiplex PCR was the method, and the copy in TCRdb shows in-frame clones only, minus some. The table shows some 250,000 clones, with roughly 84% occurring only once. The specimen was peripheral blood. The source of these receptors is a woman younger than 35 with acute or convalescent COVID-19. Each CDR3 is given with its conserved first and last residue. The D gene is left open where the match is weak. Where a row states a size, it is once, few, many or the class of an expanded clone; other rows omit it.

>TRBJ1-2|TRBD1|TRBV28|.
CASTTRPGTGLYYGYTF
TGTGCCAGCACCACCCGCCCCGGGACAGGCCTTTACTATGGCTACACCTTC
>TRBJ2-7|TRBD2|TRBV28|.
CASQGLAGDRYEQYF
TGTGCCAGCCAGGGACTAGCGGGAGACCGCTACGAGCAGTACTTC
>TRBJ2-7|TRBD2|TRBV5-8|few
CASSLLSGIDEQYF
TGTGCCAGCAGCTTGTTAAGCGGGATCGACGAGCAGTACTTC
>TRBJ2-5|.|TRBV7-9|.
CASSLASPLLSPRAETQYF
TGTGCCAGCAGCTTAGCGTCCCCTTTGCTAAGCCCCCGAGCAGAGACCCAGTACTTC
>TRBJ1-6|TRBD1|TRBV6-5|few
CASSYQLTGRNSPLHF
TGTGCCAGCAGTTACCAATTGACAGGGCGTAATTCACCCCTCCACTTT
>TRBJ2-1|TRBD2|TRBV5-5|.
CASSLPGLAGPNEQFF
TGTGCCAGCAGCCTACCGGGACTAGCGGGACCGAATGAGCAGTTCTTC
>TRBJ2-1|.|TRBV3-1/TRBV3-2|.
CASSGTGALAYNEQFF
TGTGCCAGCAGCGGCACGGGAGCCCTCGCCTACAATGAGCAGTTCTTC
>TRBJ1-1|TRBD1|TRBV24-1|once
CATRETGTPNTEAFF
TGTGCCACCAGGGAGACAGGGACCCCGAACACTGAAGCTTTCTTT
>TRBJ2-5|.|TRBV9|.
CASSVYSEKETQYF
TGTGCCAGCAGCGTATACTCCGAGAAAGAGACCCAGTACTTC
>TRBJ2-1|.|TRBV4-1|.
CASSQAVLGENEQFF
TGCGCCAGCAGCCAAGCGGTACTAGGCGAAAATGAGCAGTTCTTC
>TRBJ1-5|.|TRBV7-2|.
CASSRDTSAQHF
TGTGCCAGCAGCCGAGACACTTCCGCCCAGCATTTT
>TRBJ2-1|TRBD2|TRBV13|.
CASSLKASGIVNEQFF
TGTGCCAGCAGCTTAAAGGCTAGCGGGATCGTTAATGAGCAGTTCTTC
>TRBJ2-4|TRBD1|TRBV9|.
CASSSGGKNIQYF
TGTGCCAGCAGCTCAGGGGGCAAAAACATTCAGTACTTC
>TRBJ2-1|.|TRBV21-1|once
CASSPADNASYNEQFF
TGTGCCAGCAGCCCGGCGGATAACGCCTCCTACAATGAGCAGTTCTTC
>TRBJ2-2|TRBD1|TRBV5-1|.
CASRDRITGELFF
TGCGCCAGCAGGGACAGGATCACCGGGGAGCTGTTTTTT
>TRBJ1-4|.|TRBV19|.
CASSIGAENEKLFF
TGTGCCAGTAGTATAGGGGCCGAAAATGAAAAACTGTTTTTT
>TRBJ2-7|TRBD1|TRBV6-5|.
CASSKGGTGGTEQYF
TGTGCCAGCAGCAAAGGGGGGACAGGGGGAACCGAGCAGTACTTC
>TRBJ1-5|.|TRBV30|.
CAWSQQDDQPQHF
TGTGCCTGGAGTCAGCAGGATGATCAGCCCCAGCATTTT
>TRBJ2-7|TRBD2|TRBV19|.
CATRDSGTFYEQYF
TGTGCCACCCGTGACAGCGGGACCTTCTACGAGCAGTACTTC
>TRBJ2-3|TRBD1|TRBV28|.
CASRLEGARGTDTQYF
TGTGCCAGCCGCCTTGAGGGGGCGCGAGGCACAGATACGCAGTATTTT
>TRBJ2-2|TRBD2|TRBV14|.
CASRPGLVLGTGELFF
TGTGCCAGCAGACCGGGACTAGTTTTAGGCACCGGGGAGCTGTTTTTT
>TRBJ1-3|.|TRBV12-3/TRBV12-4|once
CASSWSSGNTIYF
TGTGCCAGCAGTTGGAGCTCTGGAAACACCATATATTTT
>TRBJ2-2|.|TRBV11-2|few
CASSPRVAHRTGELFF
TGTGCCAGCAGCCCCCGGGTAGCGCACCGCACCGGGGAGCTGTTTTTT
>TRBJ2-7|TRBD2|TRBV11-2|once
CASSLDRPLAGTTYEQYF
TGTGCCAGCAGCTTAGATCGGCCGCTAGCGGGTACAACCTACGAGCAGTACTTC
>TRBJ2-2|.|TRBV29-1|.
CSVREGQGNTGELFF
TGCAGCGTCCGGGAGGGACAGGGGAACACCGGGGAGCTGTTTTTT
>TRBJ2-1|TRBD2|TRBV12-5|.
CASGPGTSYNEQFF
TGTGCTAGTGGTCCCGGGACTAGTTACAATGAGCAGTTCTTC
>TRBJ1-1|TRBD1|TRBV7-9|.
CASSRGTGNTEAFF
TGTGCCAGCAGCCGCGGGACAGGGAACACTGAAGCTTTCTTT
>TRBJ1-5|.|TRBV21-1|few
CASSKGPTGTNQPQHF
TGTGCCAGCAGCAAAGGACCGACAGGCACCAATCAGCCCCAGCATTTT
>TRBJ1-1|TRBD1|TRBV13|.
CASSPRGQGTEAFF
TGTGCCAGCAGCCCCAGGGGGCAGGGGACTGAAGCTTTCTTT
>TRBJ2-7|TRBD2|TRBV20-1|.
CSASSAGASYEQYF
TGCAGTGCTAGTTCAGCGGGAGCCTCCTACGAGCAGTACTTC
>TRBJ2-3|.|TRBV6-5|.
CASSAGGLGTDTQYF
TGTGCCAGCAGCGCCGGGGGGCTCGGCACAGATACGCAGTATTTT
>TRBJ2-4|TRBD1|TRBV6-2/TRBV6-3|.
CASSYGTGTKNIQYF
TGTGCCAGCAGTTACGGGACAGGGACCAAAAACATTCAGTACTTC
>TRBJ1-3|.|TRBV11-2|.
CASSSRQILSGNTIYF
TGTGCCAGCAGCTCGCGACAGATCCTCTCTGGAAACACCATATATTTT
>TRBJ2-1|.|TRBV12-3/TRBV12-4|.
CASSSSVYNEQFF
TGTGCCAGCAGTTCTAGCGTTTACAATGAGCAGTTCTTC
>TRBJ1-4|TRBD1|TRBV2|.
CASSEGTGVGEKLFF
TGTGCCAGCAGTGAAGGTACAGGGGTTGGTGAAAAACTGTTTTTT
>TRBJ2-3|.|TRBV19|.
CASSISDSYTQYF
TGTGCCAGTAGTATTTCGGACAGCTATACGCAGTATTTT
>TRBJ1-1|TRBD1|TRBV5-1|.
CASSLIGQGVEAFF
TGCGCCAGCAGCTTGATAGGCCAGGGGGTGGAAGCTTTCTTT
>TRBJ1-2|.|TRBV6-6|.
CASSRFDSLSGGYTF
TGTGCCAGCAGTCGCTTTGACAGCCTTTCCGGTGGCTACACCTTC
>TRBJ1-1|.|TRBV5-8|.
CASSLEGPGDEAFF
TGTGCCAGCAGCTTGGAGGGGCCAGGGGATGAAGCTTTCTTT
>TRBJ2-1|TRBD2|TRBV13|few
CASSTRGLVLGEQFF
TGTGCCAGCAGCACCCGAGGACTAGTTTTGGGTGAGCAGTTCTTC
>TRBJ2-5|TRBD1|TRBV10-1|.
CASSTGTDQETQYF
TGCGCCAGCAGTACCGGGACAGACCAAGAGACCCAGTACTTC
>TRBJ1-3|.|TRBV18|.
CASSPWDTSSGNTIYF
TGTGCCAGCTCACCATGGGACACCAGCTCTGGAAACACCATATATTTT
>TRBJ2-1|TRBD2|TRBV10-3|.
CAISRLAGKHNEQFF
TGTGCCATCAGCAGACTAGCGGGAAAGCACAATGAGCAGTTCTTC